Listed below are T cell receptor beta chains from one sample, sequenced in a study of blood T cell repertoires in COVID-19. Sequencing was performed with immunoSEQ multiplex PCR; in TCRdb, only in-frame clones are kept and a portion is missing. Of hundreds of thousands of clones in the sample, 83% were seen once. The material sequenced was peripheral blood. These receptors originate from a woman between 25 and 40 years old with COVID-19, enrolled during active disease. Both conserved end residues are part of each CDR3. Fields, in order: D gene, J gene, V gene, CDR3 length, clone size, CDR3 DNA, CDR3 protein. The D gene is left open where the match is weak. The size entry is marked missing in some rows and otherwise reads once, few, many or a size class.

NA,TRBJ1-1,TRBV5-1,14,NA,TGCGCCAGCAGCTTGCCGGGATCAGACACTGAAGCTTTCTTT,CASSLPGSDTEAFF
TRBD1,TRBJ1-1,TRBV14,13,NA,TGTGCCAGCAGGCGGACAGGAAACACTGAAGCTTTCTTT,CASRRTGNTEAFF
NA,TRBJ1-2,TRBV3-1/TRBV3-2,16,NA,TGTGCCAGCAGCCCCCTCGACGGGGTCTCCCGGGAAGGCTACACCTTC,CASSPLDGVSREGYTF
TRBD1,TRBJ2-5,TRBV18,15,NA,TGTGCCAGCTCACTACCGGGACAGGGGAGGGAGACCCAGTACTTC,CASSLPGQGRETQYF
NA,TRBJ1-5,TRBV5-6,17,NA,TGTGCCAGCAGCTTGCAGGGAAGTTTCCATAGCAATCAGCCCCAGCATTTT,CASSLQGSFHSNQPQHF
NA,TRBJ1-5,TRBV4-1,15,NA,TGCGCCAGCAGACGGACAGTCAATAGCAATCAGCCCCAGCATTTT,CASRRTVNSNQPQHF
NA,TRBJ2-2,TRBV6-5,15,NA,TGTGCCAGCAGTTACGGGGGCGCCTACACCGGGGAGCTGTTTTTT,CASSYGGAYTGELFF
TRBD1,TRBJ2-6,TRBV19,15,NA,TGTGCCAGTAGTACGCAGGGGGTTGGGGCCAACGTCCTGACTTTC,CASSTQGVGANVLTF
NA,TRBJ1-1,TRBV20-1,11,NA,TGCAGTGCTAGGGCGAACACTGAAGCTTTCTTT,CSARANTEAFF
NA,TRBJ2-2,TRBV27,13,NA,TGTGCCAGCAGTTTGCTACTGCGCGGGGAGCTGTTTTTT,CASSLLLRGELFF
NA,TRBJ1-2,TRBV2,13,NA,TGTGCCAGCAGTGATGAGATTAACTATGGCTACACCTTC,CASSDEINYGYTF
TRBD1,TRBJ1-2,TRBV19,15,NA,TGTGCCAGTAGTGCCGGGACAGGGGCCTCTAAAGGCTACACCTTC,CASSAGTGASKGYTF
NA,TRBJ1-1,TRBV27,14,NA,TGTGCCAGCAGTGCCTACCGGGGGGACACTGAAGCTTTCTTT,CASSAYRGDTEAFF
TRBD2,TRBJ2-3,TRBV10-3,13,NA,TGTGCCATCAGTAGCGGGAGCGCAGATACGCAGTATTTT,CAISSGSADTQYF
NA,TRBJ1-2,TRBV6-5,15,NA,TGTGCCAGCAGTTACTCGTCGGGGACTAGCTATGGCTACACCTTC,CASSYSSGTSYGYTF
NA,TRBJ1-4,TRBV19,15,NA,TGTGCCAGTAGTACGCAGGGGATGGCTAATGAAAAACTGTTTTTT,CASSTQGMANEKLFF
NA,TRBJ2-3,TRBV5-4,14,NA,TGTGCCAGCAGCTTGGGGGGGCTGACAGATACGCAGTATTTT,CASSLGGLTDTQYF
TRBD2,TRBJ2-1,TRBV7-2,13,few,TGTGCCAGCAGCTCTAGGACTAGCGGGGAGCAGTTCTTC,CASSSRTSGEQFF
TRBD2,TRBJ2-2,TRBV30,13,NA,TGTGCCTGGGGACTAGCGGGAACCGGGGAGCTGTTTTTT,CAWGLAGTGELFF
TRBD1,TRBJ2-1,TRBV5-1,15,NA,TGCGCCAGCAGAGCTCCGGGACAGGGGGCTTCTTCTCAGTTCTTC,CASRAPGQGASSQFF
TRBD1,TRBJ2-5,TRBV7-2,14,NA,TGTGCCAGCAGCTTAAGGGGGCGAGGAGAGACCCAGTACTTC,CASSLRGRGETQYF
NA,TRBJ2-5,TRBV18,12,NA,TGTGCCAGCTCACCGACAGAAGAGACCCAGTACTTC,CASSPTEETQYF
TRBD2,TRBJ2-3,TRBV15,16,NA,TGTGCCACCAGCATAACGGGGGGGCGGAGCACAGATACGCAGTATTTT,CATSITGGRSTDTQYF
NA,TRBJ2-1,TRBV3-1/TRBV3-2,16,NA,TGTGCCAGCAGCCAAGATATAGCAGGGACCTACAATGAGCAGTTCTTC,CASSQDIAGTYNEQFF
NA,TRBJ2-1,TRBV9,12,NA,TGTGCCAGCAGCGGAACGGCGGGACCCCAGTTCTTC,CASSGTAGPQFF
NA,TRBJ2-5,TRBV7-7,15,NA,TGTGCCAGCAGCTTAGGGGGGGATCGATGGGAGACCCAGTACTTC,CASSLGGDRWETQYF
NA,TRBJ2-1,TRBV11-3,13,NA,TGTGCCAGCAGCTTAGGGGACTTGGGTGAGCAGTTCTTC,CASSLGDLGEQFF
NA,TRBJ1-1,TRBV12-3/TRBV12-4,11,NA,TGTGCCAGCAGTCCAAACACTGAAGCTTTCTTT,CASSPNTEAFF
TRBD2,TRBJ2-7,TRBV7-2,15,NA,TGTGCCAGCAGCTTAGCGAGCGGGGGCGTTTACGAGCAGTACTTC,CASSLASGGVYEQYF
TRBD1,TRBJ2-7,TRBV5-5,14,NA,TGTGCCAGCAGCACTGACAGGGGGCTCGACGAGCAGTACTTC,CASSTDRGLDEQYF
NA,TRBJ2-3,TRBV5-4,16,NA,TGTGCCAGCAGCTTGGTTCCGAAGGGAGGAACAGATACGCAGTATTTT,CASSLVPKGGTDTQYF
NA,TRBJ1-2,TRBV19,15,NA,TGTGCCAGTAGTATAGATCAGGCAGAGCCCTATGGCTACACCTTC,CASSIDQAEPYGYTF
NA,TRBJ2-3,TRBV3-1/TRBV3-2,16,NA,TGTGCCAGCAGCCAAGATCTCAGTCGCCGCACAGATACGCAGTATTTT,CASSQDLSRRTDTQYF
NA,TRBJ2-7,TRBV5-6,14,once,TGTGCCAGCAGCCGGGACACGGCGGCCTACGAGCAGTACTTC,CASSRDTAAYEQYF
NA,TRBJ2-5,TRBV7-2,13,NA,TGTGGGGCAGGGCGGGGGCCACAAGAGACCCAGTACTTC,CGAGRGPQETQYF
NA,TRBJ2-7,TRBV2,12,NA,TGTGCCAGCAGTGAAATCGCCTACGAGCAGTACTTC,CASSEIAYEQYF
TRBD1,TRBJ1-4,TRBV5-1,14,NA,TGCGCCAGCAGCTTTGGGACAGCCGAGGAAAAACTGTTTTTT,CASSFGTAEEKLFF
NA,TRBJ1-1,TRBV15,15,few,TGTGCCACCAGCAGAGAACAAACCCGGGGCACTGAAGCTTTCTTT,CATSREQTRGTEAFF
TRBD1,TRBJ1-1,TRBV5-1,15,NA,TGCGCCAGCAGCATAGACAGGGGGGTGAACACTGAAGCTTTCTTT,CASSIDRGVNTEAFF
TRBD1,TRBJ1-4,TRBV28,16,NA,TGTGCCAGCAGTTTAAGTCTAGGGACAGGGGGGGAAAAACTGTTTTTT,CASSLSLGTGGEKLFF
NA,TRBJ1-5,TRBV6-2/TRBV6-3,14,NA,TGTGCCAGCAGTCCGGACAGCTACAATCAGCCCCAGCATTTT,CASSPDSYNQPQHF
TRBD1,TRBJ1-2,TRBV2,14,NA,TGTGCCAGCAGTGGGGGGACAGGGGATCATGGCTACACCTTC,CASSGGTGDHGYTF
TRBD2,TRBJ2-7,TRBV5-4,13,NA,TGTGCCAGCGGGGGGGAGGCGACCTACGAGCAGTACTTC,CASGGEATYEQYF